The 2 T cell receptor beta chains presented below share a single source sample, sequenced in a study of shared clonotypes between healthy human individuals. TCRdb's table, derived via immunoSEQ multiplex PCR, lists solely in-frame clones and lacks some. The sample contains 650,000 to 800,000 clones, roughly 72% of which appear only once. Sequencing used memory CD4+ T cells sorted from blood. Sample subset: CD45RA-negative fraction. These TCRs come from a woman in her thirties in good health.

The V gene is TRBV7-2, the J gene TRBJ2-5; 16 bases map to TRBD2. The ends lost 5 bases at V and 2 bases at J; junction bases unmatched: 5. Germline V gene data show CDR1 as SGHTA and CDR2 as FQGNSA. The CDR3 sequence is 17 residues long. In nucleotides, the CDR3 is TGTGCCAGCAGCAGGGGACTAGCGGGAGGGGGGCAAGAGACCCAGTACTTC. Encoded protein: CASSRGLAGGGQETQYF.

V gene TRBV15 combines with J gene TRBJ2-6; TRBD1 matches 7 bases. The CDR3 has 17 residues. Germline CDR1 and CDR2: LNHNV and YYDKDF (reference sequence). The V segment lost 0 bases and the J segment 0 bases; nucleotides outside the gene matches: 2. The CDR3: CATSRETGSSGANVLTF. CDR3 DNA sequence: TGTGCCACCAGCAGAGAGACAGGGAGCTCTGGGGCCAACGTCCTGACTTTC.